A single sample gave rise to the 32 T cell receptor beta chains below, sequenced in a study of T cell responses to AZD1222 COVID-19 vaccine. Profiling relied on immunoSEQ multiplex PCR, and the TCRdb table lists in-frame clones only, not all of them. This sample yields over 130,000 clones, of which just over 85% are seen a single time; approximately 3.7% belongs to the top ten. The sample in question was peripheral blood, obtained on day 0 of AZD1222 vaccination. Every receptor here comes from an adult in good health.

The chain is built from TRBV7-2 and TRBJ2-5; 10 positions agree with TRBD1. This CDR3 spans 14 amino acids. Trimming at V came to 5 bases and at J to 5 bases, leaving 5 bases not matched to a gene. CDR1 and CDR2 from the germline V gene are SGHTA and FQGNSA. DNA for the CDR3: TGTGCCAGCAGCCCAGGGACAGGGGCGGAGACCCAGTACTTC. Amino acid sequence: CASSPGTGAETQYF.

This chain links TRBV4-2 with TRBJ2-1, with D maybe TRBD2 (5 bases). The CDR3 sequence is 15 residues long. Germline CDR1 LGHNA, CDR2 YNFKEQ. Trimming cost V 7 bases and J 7 bases, with 20 bases left between them. The CDR3 nucleotides are TGTGCCAGCACCGAGGTGGCCCGGGGTAGGAATGAGCAGTTCTTC. Translating gives CASTEVARGRNEQFF.

In this sample, this clone turned up a few times. The rearrangement uses TRBV6-5 and TRBJ2-7; D possibly corresponds to TRBD1 (6 bases). This CDR3 region has 13 residues. Germline loops: CDR1 MNHEY, CDR2 SVGAGI. Trimming left V 6 bases short and J 4 bases short, with 13 bases between. The CDR3 coding sequence is TGTGCCAGCAGGCAAAGACAGGAATACGAGCAGTACTTC. It encodes CASRQRQEYEQYF.

The gene calls are TRBV15 and TRBJ2-1, with 11 bases fitting TRBD2. The CDR3 loop spans 17 amino acids. V lost 3 bases, J lost 2 bases, and 6 bases stayed unmatched. Germline CDR1 and CDR2: LNHNV and YYDKDF (reference sequence). The CDR3 DNA reads as TGTGCCACCAGCAGGGGGGGGACTAGCGGAGCCTACAATGAGCAGTTCTTC. Translation: CATSRGGTSGAYNEQFF.

The chain recombines TRBV10-1 with TRBJ2-1; 10 bases agree with TRBD2. The CDR3 is made up of 16 amino acids. Germline lookup yields CDR1 WNHNN and CDR2 SYGVQD (reference sequence). J lost 6 bases, V lost 5 bases, and 10 bases had no gene match. In DNA form, the CDR3 reads TGCGCCAGCAGTCCATCTAGCGGGAGCGTCAGCAATGAGCAGTTCTTC. Its protein product is CASSPSSGSVSNEQFF.

This clone was seen a handful of times. V gene TRBV21-1 combines with J gene TRBJ1-5. TRBV21-1 is deemed a pseudogene. The CDR3 loop spans 14 amino acids. CDR3 protein: CASSKGGEGQPQHF. CDR3 bases: TGTGCCAGCAGCAAAGGCGGGGAGGGTCAGCCCCAGCATTTT.

This chain connects TRBV5-6 to TRBJ1-2, with TRBD1 matching over 7 bases. V lost 5 bases to trimming and J lost 4 bases; unmatched junction nucleotides: 8. The CDR3 has 14 amino acids. Germline V gene lookup returns CDR1 SGHDT and CDR2 YYEEEE. CDR3 sequence (DNA): TGTGCCAGCAGGAGGACAGGTAAACGCTATGGCTACACCTTC. Translation: CASRRTGKRYGYTF.

V and J are TRBV28 and TRBJ2-1, with 13 bases fitting TRBD2. With 7 bases clipped from V and 8 bases from J, the junction kept 5 bases outside the gene matches. The CDR3 is 14 amino acids. The germline V gene has CDR1 MDHEN and CDR2 SYDVKM. Written as DNA, the CDR3 is TGTGCCAGCACCAAACTAGCGGGAGGGTATGAGCAGTTCTTC. Amino acid sequence: CASTKLAGGYEQFF.

V is TRBV15 and J is TRBJ2-3; 11 bases align to TRBD2. J was trimmed by 5 bases and V by 2 bases; bases with no gene match: 6. The germline V gene encodes CDR1 LNHNV and CDR2 YYDKDF (reference sequence). CDR3 length equals 16 residues. The CDR3 sequence: CATSRRGLAEGDTQYF. Written as DNA, the CDR3 is TGTGCCACCAGCAGAAGGGGACTAGCGGAGGGAGATACGCAGTATTTT.

The V and J genes are TRBV28 and TRBJ1-2, with D uncertain. The CDR3 is 13 amino acids. The V and J ends lost 6 bases and 5 bases respectively, with 13 bases between them. Germline CDR1 and CDR2: MDHEN and SYDVKM. Here the CDR3 DNA reads TGTGCCAGCAGCGCGGCAGGAGGATATGGCTACACCTTC. Residues: CASSAAGGYGYTF.

The DNA of the CDR3 is TGCGCCAGCAGCCAAGAGGGGACAGGGGGCTCTTATTACACTGAAGCTTTCTTT. This codes for CASSQEGTGGSYYTEAFF. V usage is TRBV4-3 and J usage is TRBJ1-1; 12 positions match TRBD1. CDR1 and CDR2 (germline): LGHNA, YSLEER. The junction had 8 bases not matched to a gene; V was cut back by 0 bases and J by 3 bases. CDR3 length equals 18 residues.

The chain has TRBV19 and TRBJ2-4, with 7 bases identical to TRBD2. Germline V gene sequence: CDR1 LNHDA, CDR2 SQIVND (reference sequence). The CDR3 contains 17 residues. Losses at the gene ends were 9 bases for V and 2 bases for J; bases not matched to a gene: 16. The CDR3 sequence is CASGLVAGDLTKNIQYF. The CDR3 region has the DNA TGTGCCAGCGGACTTGTGGCGGGAGATCTGACCAAAAACATTCAGTACTTC.

The genes are TRBV6-2 or TRBV6-3 and TRBJ1-1; possibly TRBD1 for D (6 bases). This CDR3 region has 16 residues. The V and J ends lost 6 bases and 1 base respectively, with 18 bases between them. Germline lookup yields CDR1 MNHEY and CDR2 SVGEGT. Here the CDR3 reads CASSPIYQGTNTEAFF. DNA for the CDR3: TGTGCCAGCAGCCCTATCTATCAGGGGACGAACACTGAAGCTTTCTTT.

This clone was seen once. The V call is TRBV4-1, the J call TRBJ2-7, with 9 bases that match TRBD2. CDR3 length: 17 amino acids. Germline V gives CDR1 MGHRA, CDR2 YSYEKL. Trimming at V came to 4 bases and at J to 3 bases, leaving 13 bases not matched to a gene. The CDR3 nucleotides are TGCGCCAGCAGCCGTCCCCAAGCGGGGGGCAGGAACTACGAGCAGTACTTC. Translating it yields CASSRPQAGGRNYEQYF.

As for this clone: A read error may be the cause here, since a much bigger clone is one base away. The V and J genes are TRBV12-3 or TRBV12-4 and TRBJ1-2, with D unresolved. The CDR3 spans 13 residues. The CDR3 reads CASILSTRRGYTF. Written as DNA, the CDR3 is TGTGCCAGCATTTTAAGTACACGACGGGGCTACACCTTC.

The rearrangement links TRBV7-9 to TRBJ1-4, with 10 bases that match TRBD1. The CDR3 runs to 14 residues. J gave up 6 bases and V 7 bases, and 5 bases lay outside the gene matches. Germline V CDR1 and CDR2: SEHNR, FQNEAQ (reference sequence). CDR3 DNA: TGTGCCAGCACGTCGGGGACAGGGGATGAAAAACTGTTTTTT. This translates into CASTSGTGDEKLFF.

This chain connects TRBV2 to TRBJ1-6, with D maybe TRBD1 (5 bases). The CDR3 consists of 17 residues. Germline CDR1 reads SNHLY; CDR2 reads FYNNEI. V lost 6 bases, J lost 8 bases, and 23 bases lay in between. The CDR3 spells CASSNPGAVWMDSPLHF. CDR3 DNA sequence: TGTGCCAGCAGCAACCCCGGGGCAGTTTGGATGGATTCACCCCTCCACTTT.

This sequence joins TRBV5-6 and TRBJ2-1, with D possibly called TRBD1 or TRBD2 (5 bases each). Germline lookup yields CDR1 SGHDT and CDR2 YYEEEE. CDR3 size: 11 residues. V was cut by 4 bases and J by 9 bases, with 8 bases left in between. The CDR3 spells CASSLGGEQFF. Here the CDR3 DNA reads TGTGCCAGCAGCCTTGGGGGTGAGCAGTTCTTC.

The V and J genes are TRBV2 and TRBJ1-1; the D gene is possibly TRBD1 (6 bases). The CDR3 covers 16 residues. Trimming removed 3 bases at V and 3 bases at J, with 17 bases between. The germline gives CDR1 SNHLY, CDR2 FYNNEI. CDR3 protein: CASSDRGSGGDTEAFF. DNA of the CDR3: TGTGCCAGCAGTGATAGGGGGAGTGGAGGGGACACTGAAGCTTTCTTT.

DNA of the CDR3: TGTGCCAGCAGCGGGCGGGACCAGTATAATTCACCCCTCCACTTT. Its protein product is CASSGRDQYNSPLHF. This rearrangement joins TRBV6-5 to TRBJ1-6; D possibly corresponds to TRBD1 (5 bases). The germline V gene encodes CDR1 MNHEY and CDR2 SVGAGI. The CDR3 sequence is 15 residues long. The V end was cut by 6 bases, the J end by 4 bases, with 13 bases between.

The chain is built from TRBV7-2 and TRBJ2-1; 9 nucleotides line up with TRBD2. J lost 9 bases, V lost 2 bases, and 8 bases had no gene match. Looked up from germline, CDR1 is SGHTA and CDR2 is FQGNSA. The CDR3 is made up of 15 amino acids. DNA for the CDR3: TGTGCCAGCAGCTTAAAGGGACTAGCTCATCCTGAGCAGTTCTTC. Its translation is CASSLKGLAHPEQFF.

The CDR3 loop reads CASSQGSGAGDYGYTF. The CDR3, as DNA: TGTGCCAGCAGCCAAGGGTCAGGGGCCGGCGACTATGGCTACACCTTC. The rearrangement joins TRBV2 to TRBJ1-2; D may be TRBD1 (6 bases). Germline V gives CDR1 SNHLY, CDR2 FYNNEI. The CDR3 runs 16 residues. V lost 6 bases, J lost 3 bases, and 20 bases lay in between.

The rearrangement uses TRBV5-1 and TRBJ2-2, with D tentatively TRBD2 (5 bases). The ends were cut back, 4 bases at V and 0 bases at J, with 10 bases in the middle. CDR3 length equals 15 residues. CDR1 is SGHRS and CDR2 is YFSETQ in the germline V gene. The CDR3 nucleotides are TGCGCCAGCAGCCCCCCCGGGACGAACACCGGGGAGCTGTTTTTT. This translates into CASSPPGTNTGELFF.

This clone has only a few counts. The chain combines TRBV6-5 with TRBJ2-7; D gene uncertain. The CDR3 covers 13 residues. Per the germline V gene, CDR1 is MNHEY and CDR2 is SVGAGI. V dropped 6 bases and J dropped 5 bases, with 14 bases sitting between them. The CDR3 sequence: CASSQRLGDEQYF. The CDR3 nucleotides are TGTGCCAGCAGCCAGAGACTGGGTGACGAGCAGTACTTC.

Written as DNA, the CDR3 is TGTGCCAGCAGCTTACTGGGTAGCGGGACACAGAATGAGCAGTTCTTC. Its translation is CASSLLGSGTQNEQFF. V gene TRBV7-9 combines with J gene TRBJ2-1; 8 bases fit TRBD2. The V and J ends lost 2 bases and 7 bases, in that order; junction bases with no gene match: 10. Germline V gene lookup returns CDR1 SEHNR and CDR2 FQNEAQ (reference sequence). This CDR3 comprises 16 residues.

The chain uses TRBV10-3 and TRBJ1-5; D not resolved. V lost 0 bases and J lost 4, with 16 bases in between. The CDR3 contains 17 residues. Germline assignment: CDR1 ENHRY and CDR2 SYGVKD. CDR3: CAISESLGSGLNQPQHF. The DNA of the CDR3 is TGTGCCATCAGTGAGTCCCTAGGCAGCGGGTTGAATCAGCCCCAGCATTTT.

The chain uses TRBV29-1 and TRBJ2-6; D remains unclear. Trimming stripped 4 bases from V and 4 bases from J, with 8 bases between. Per germline, CDR1 SQVTM and CDR2 ANQGSEA. The CDR3 is 13 residues long. DNA of the CDR3: TGCAGCGTTGTAAGGGCCGGGGCCAACGTCCTGACTTTC. Amino acids: CSVVRAGANVLTF.

This rearrangement joins TRBV30 to TRBJ2-4; possibly TRBD1 for D (5 bases). The germline V and J ends were trimmed by 0 bases and 0 bases, with 18 bases remaining between them. This CDR3 spans 18 amino acids. Germline V gene lookup returns CDR1 GTSNPN and CDR2 SVGIG (reference sequence). CDR3 amino acids: CAWSVSFGAGLAKNIQYF. The CDR3 DNA follows: TGTGCCTGGAGTGTATCTTTTGGGGCAGGATTAGCCAAAAACATTCAGTACTTC. Full variable domain (outside the CDR3, taken from reference TRBV30 and TRBJ2-4): SQTIHQWPATLVQPVGSPLSLECTVEGTSNPNLYWYRQAAGRGLQLLFYSVGIGQISSEVPQNLSASRPQDRQFILSSKKLLLSDSGFYLCAWSVSFGAGLAKNIQYFGAGTRLSVL.

V and J are TRBV2 and TRBJ2-5; tentatively, D is TRBD2 (6 bases). The ends were cut back, 6 bases at V and 5 bases at J, with 16 bases in the middle. The CDR3 spans 14 residues. CDR1 and CDR2 (germline): SNHLY, FYNNEI. CDR3 amino acids: CASSPGLSGETQYF. Here the CDR3 DNA reads TGTGCCAGCAGCCCGGGACTGTCGGGGGAGACCCAGTACTTC.

The V gene is TRBV7-2, the J gene TRBJ1-4; D call uncertain. From germline, CDR1 is SGHTA and CDR2 FQGNSA. This CDR3 comprises 15 residues. V gave up 5 bases and J gave up 7 bases, with 17 bases separating them. CDR3 loop: CASSQTGRAGEKLFF. CDR3 DNA sequence: TGTGCCAGCAGCCAAACCGGGAGGGCGGGTGAAAAACTGTTTTTT.

V and J are TRBV5-5 and TRBJ1-4, with D tentatively TRBD1 (5 bases). CDR3 length: 14 amino acids. V dropped 3 bases and J dropped 5 bases, with 11 bases sitting between them. CDR1 is SGHKS, CDR2 YYEKEE, per germline (reference sequence). The CDR3 DNA is TGTGCCAGCAGCTCGGGGACTTCGAATGAAAAACTGTTTTTT. Protein sequence: CASSSGTSNEKLFF.

The rearrangement joins TRBV7-2 to TRBJ2-1; D unclear. CDR1 SGHTA and CDR2 FQGNSA come from the germline V gene. This CDR3 region has 16 residues. V dropped 1 base and J dropped 6 bases, with 16 bases sitting between them. The CDR3 loop reads CASSLEPYREANEQFF. The CDR3 DNA reads TGTGCCAGCAGCTTAGAGCCCTATAGAGAGGCCAATGAGCAGTTCTTC. The complete variable domain, with remaining parts taken from reference TRBV7-2 and TRBJ2-1, reads GAGVSQSPSNKVTEKGKDVELRCDPISGHTALYWYRQSLGQGLEFLIYFQGNSAPDKSGLPSDRFSAERTGGSVSTLTIQRTQQEDSAVYLCASSLEPYREANEQFFGPGTRLTVL.